These 10 T cell receptor beta chains share one sample of origin, sequenced in a study of blood T cells in healthy people across ages. With a J-beta primer mix and a sample-barcoded 5' primer, a second PCR ran about 6 to 11 cycles. MiXCR, run by TCRdb on the 5' RACE reads, gives a single entry per CDR3 protein. The sample has more than 900,000 distinct CDR3 sequences, under 30% seen once. These same records also appear under a second study, on T cells of mothers and their children.

The specimen was blood. These receptors all stem from a girl aged 2 to 10 in good health.

In its sample, this clonotype was seen a few times. V and J are TRBV5-6 and TRBJ1-1; D is undetermined. The germline gives CDR1 SGHDT, CDR2 YYEEEE. The V gene lost 4 bases and the J gene lost 3 bases, with 13 bases spanning the gap. This CDR3 is built from 14 residues. CDR3 region: CASSRAGADTEAFF. The CDR3 nucleotides are TGTGCCAGCAGCCGAGCAGGCGCGGACACTGAAGCTTTCTTT.

This clonotype was seen a few times. This chain uses TRBV7-8 with TRBJ2-7, with a weak D call TRBD1 (6 bases). From germline, CDR1 is SGHVS and CDR2 FQNEAQ. Deletions cut 2 bases from V and 3 bases from J, with 35 bases between. This CDR3 is built from 22 residues. This CDR3 is CASSLLLFEVRFTTGTNYEQYF. The CDR3 DNA sequence: TGTGCCAGCAGCTTATTGTTGTTTGAAGTCCGGTTCACGACCGGGACAAACTACGAGCAGTACTTC.

The rearrangement uses TRBV27 and TRBJ2-7, with TRBD1 matching 8 bases. V gave up 6 bases and J gave up 3 bases; unmatched junction bases: 7. From germline, CDR1 is MNHEY and CDR2 SMNVEV (reference sequence). The CDR3 is 14 amino acids. The CDR3 is CASSIDRGGYEQYF. The CDR3 DNA is TGTGCCAGCAGCATAGACAGGGGTGGCTACGAGCAGTACTTC.

This clonotype has just a few counts. This chain uses TRBV12-3 or TRBV12-4 with TRBJ1-1, with 8 bases matching TRBD1. This CDR3 region has 14 residues. J was trimmed by 3 bases and V by 6 bases; bases with no gene match: 6. The CDR3 DNA reads as TGTGCCAGCAGGACCAGGGGGCCTCACACTGAAGCTTTCTTT. Its translation: CASRTRGPHTEAFF.

This chain connects TRBV12-3 or TRBV12-4 to TRBJ2-1; 7 positions match TRBD2. V trimming: 6 bases; J trimming: 7 bases; junction bases outside the gene matches: 15. The CDR3 has 16 amino acids. The CDR3 protein is CASRVSTSPLGNEQFF. In nucleotides, the CDR3 is TGTGCCAGCAGAGTCTCGACTAGCCCGCTGGGTAATGAGCAGTTCTTC.

This clonotype has more than one count but fewer than ten. The chain is built from TRBV7-9 and TRBJ2-7, with 10 positions matching TRBD2. This CDR3 is built from 13 residues. Trimming cost V 5 bases and J 4 bases; bases outside gene matches: 2. Germline V gives CDR1 SEHNR, CDR2 FQNEAQ (reference sequence). The CDR3 reads CASSGLADYEQYF. The CDR3 bases are TGTGCCAGCAGCGGACTAGCGGATTACGAGCAGTACTTC. Looking up the rest from reference TRBV7-9 and TRBJ2-7 gives the full variable domain: DTGVSQNPRHKITKRGQNVTFRCDPISEHNRLYWYRQTLGQGPEFLTYFQNEAQLEKSRLLSDRFSAERPKGSFSTLEIQRTEQGDSAMYLCASSGLADYEQYFGPGTRLTVT.

J is TRBJ1-5 and V is TRBV20-1, with D perhaps matching TRBD1 (6 bases). The germline V gene has CDR1 DFQATT and CDR2 SNEGSKA (reference sequence). The CDR3 length is 14 residues. V gave up 6 bases and J gave up 4 bases, with 16 bases separating them. The CDR3 DNA sequence: TGCAGTGCCGCGGTGGGGGGCACGAATCAGCCCCAGCATTTT. Translated: CSAAVGGTNQPQHF.

The rearrangement uses TRBV24-1 and TRBJ2-1; a weak D match, TRBD2 (6 bases). V lost 5 bases, J lost 10 bases, and 11 bases lay in between. The CDR3 spans 12 residues. Germline V gene data show CDR1 as KGHDR and CDR2 as SFDVKD. Written as DNA, the CDR3 is TGTGCCACCAGTGTAGGAGGGACCGAGCAGTTCTTC. Its translation: CATSVGGTEQFF.

The rearrangement links TRBV12-5 to TRBJ2-5; no reliable D call. Trimming took off 0 bases at V and 5 bases at J, with 7 bases between the two ends. The CDR3 loop spans 13 amino acids. From germline, CDR1 is LGHNT and CDR2 FRNRAP. CDR3 DNA: TGTGCTAGTGGTTTGGTACCCATGGAGACCCAGTACTTC. Its translation is CASGLVPMETQYF. Complete variable domain (other parts from reference TRBV12-5 and TRBJ2-5): DARVTQTPRHKVTEMGQEVTMRCQPILGHNTVFWYRQTMMQGLELLAYFRNRAPLDDSGMPKDRFSAEMPDATLATLKIQPSEPRDSAVYFCASGLVPMETQYFGPGTRLLVL.

The chain has TRBV29-1 and TRBJ1-2; 8 bases agree with TRBD1. The CDR3 extends over 14 amino acids. The trim removed 6 bases at V and 7 bases at J, leaving 13 bases unmatched. Germline CDR1 and CDR2: SQVTM and ANQGSEA. The CDR3 DNA follows: TGCAGCGTCGGAGGTCAGGGGGCGAGTGGTGGCTACACCTTC. This encodes CSVGGQGASGGYTF.